This T cell receptor (beta chain) was retrieved from a study of OX40 agonist ivuxolimab in advanced cancers. On the study more broadly: Those enrolled were about 80% male, with a mean age of around 55 years and ages from 23 to 79.

The CDR3 extends over 14 amino acids. Germline CDR1 reads SGHRS; CDR2 reads YFSETQ. V shed 4 bases and J 6 bases; nucleotides not matched to a gene: 8. TCRdb's copy holds only in-frame clones and misses some; the assay was immunoSEQ multiplex PCR. The sample consists of around 41,000 clones, roughly 89% of them appearing once. The input for sequencing was CD4+ or CD8+ T cells sorted from blood, taken in a trial of the OX40 agonist ivuxolimab. The clonotype originates from an adult with an advanced solid tumor such as melanoma, head and neck, liver or kidney cancer. The chain has TRBV5-1 and TRBJ2-3; 7 nucleotides agree with TRBD1. CDR3 coding DNA: TGCGCCAGCAGCCAGGGACAGAGGGGGGATACGCAGTATTTT. Its translation: CASSQGQRGDTQYF.